Sequencing of this TCR beta chain was carried out in a study of Graves' ophthalmopathy and Graves' hyperthyroidism. Researchers took RNA transcripts and amplified TCR beta CDR3 regions from them. HTBI-primed RT-PCR formed the first round, and a multiplex PCR formed the second. TCRdb re-called the multiplex PCR reads through MiXCR, storing one row per CDR3 protein. This table has 650,000 to 900,000 distinct CDR3 sequences, 40% appearing once. This CDR3 has 16 amino acids. Per germline, CDR1 KGHDR and CDR2 SFDVKD. Losses at the gene ends were 7 bases for V and 7 bases for J; bases not matched to a gene: 12. Study observations and caveats: Among thyroid clonotypes expanded above 0.001 frequency, most also appeared in blood. It was with 70.59% sensitivity and just under 75% specificity that the model predicted ophthalmopathy progression.

Worth noting for this clonotype: Its antigen is still unknown.

Ophthalmopathy-affected donors exhibited moderate-to-severe activity, CAS ≥3, NOSPECS ≥4, and duration under 3 months. Serum thyroxine and TRAb, along with clinical symptoms, thyroid ultrasound and orbital computed tomography, were what diagnosis relied on. This sequence joins TRBV24-1 and TRBJ2-5, with TRBD1 matching over 12 bases. The sample was peripheral blood. The TCR was taken from an adult man with Graves' ophthalmopathy. CDR3: CATSEPGTGGGGTQYF. The CDR3 DNA follows: TGTGCCACCAGCGAACCCGGGACAGGGGGCGGTGGGACCCAGTACTTC.